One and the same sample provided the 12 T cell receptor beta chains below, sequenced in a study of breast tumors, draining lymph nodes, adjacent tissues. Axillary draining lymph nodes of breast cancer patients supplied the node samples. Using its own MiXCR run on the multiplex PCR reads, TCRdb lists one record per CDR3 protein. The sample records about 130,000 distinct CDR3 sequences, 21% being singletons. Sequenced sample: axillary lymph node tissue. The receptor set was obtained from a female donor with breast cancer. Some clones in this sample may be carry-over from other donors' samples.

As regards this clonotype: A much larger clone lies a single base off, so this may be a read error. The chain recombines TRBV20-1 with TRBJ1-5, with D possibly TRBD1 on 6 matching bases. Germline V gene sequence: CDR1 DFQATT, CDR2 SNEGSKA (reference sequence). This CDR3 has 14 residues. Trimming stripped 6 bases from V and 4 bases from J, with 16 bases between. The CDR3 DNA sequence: TGCAGTGCCACAACAGGGATGGGAAATCAGCCCCAGCATTTT. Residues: CSATTGMGNQPQHF.

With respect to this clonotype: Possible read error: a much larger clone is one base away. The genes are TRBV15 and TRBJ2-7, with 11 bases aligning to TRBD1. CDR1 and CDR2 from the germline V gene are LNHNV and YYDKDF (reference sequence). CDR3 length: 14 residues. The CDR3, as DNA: TGTGTCACCAGCCAGGGACAGGGGGTAGACGAGCAGTACTTC. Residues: CVTSQGQGVDEQYF.

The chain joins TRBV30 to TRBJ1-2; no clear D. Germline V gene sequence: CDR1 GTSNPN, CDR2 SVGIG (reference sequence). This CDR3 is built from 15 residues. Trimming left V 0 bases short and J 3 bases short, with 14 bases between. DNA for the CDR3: TGTGCCTGGAGTGTCCCCGTGGACCCATACTATGGCTACACCTTC. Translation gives CAWSVPVDPYYGYTF. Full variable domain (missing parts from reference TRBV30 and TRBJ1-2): SQTIHQWPATLVQPVGSPLSLECTVEGTSNPNLYWYRQAAGRGLQLLFYSVGIGQISSEVPQNLSASRPQDRQFILSSKKLLLSDSGFYLCAWSVPVDPYYGYTFGSGTRLTVV.

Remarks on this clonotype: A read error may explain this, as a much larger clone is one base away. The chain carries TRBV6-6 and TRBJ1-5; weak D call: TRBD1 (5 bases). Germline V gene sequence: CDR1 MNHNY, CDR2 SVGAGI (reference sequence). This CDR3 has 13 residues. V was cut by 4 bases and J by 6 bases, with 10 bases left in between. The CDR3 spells CASSSGGFQPQHF. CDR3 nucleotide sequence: TGTGCCAGCAGTTCGGGGGGGTTTCAGCCCCAGCATTTT.

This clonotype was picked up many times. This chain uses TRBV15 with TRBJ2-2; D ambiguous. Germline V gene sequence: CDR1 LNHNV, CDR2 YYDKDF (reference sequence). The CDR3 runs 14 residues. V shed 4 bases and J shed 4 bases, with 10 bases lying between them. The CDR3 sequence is CATSTSSATGELFF. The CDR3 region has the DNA TGTGCCACCAGCACGTCCAGCGCCACCGGGGAGCTGTTTTTT. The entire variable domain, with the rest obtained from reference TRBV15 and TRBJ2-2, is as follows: DAMVIQNPRYQVTQFGKPVTLSCSQTLNHNVMYWYQQKSSQAPKLLFHYYDKDFNNEADTPDNFQSRRPNTSFCFLDIRSPGLGDTAMYLCATSTSSATGELFFGEGSRLTVL.

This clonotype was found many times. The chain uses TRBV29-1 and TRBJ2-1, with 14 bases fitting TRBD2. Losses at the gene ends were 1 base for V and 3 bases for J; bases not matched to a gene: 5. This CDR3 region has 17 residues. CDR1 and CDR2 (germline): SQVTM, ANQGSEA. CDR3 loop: CSVEGLAGGPGYNEQFF. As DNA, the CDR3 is TGCAGCGTTGAAGGACTAGCGGGAGGGCCGGGCTACAATGAGCAGTTCTTC.

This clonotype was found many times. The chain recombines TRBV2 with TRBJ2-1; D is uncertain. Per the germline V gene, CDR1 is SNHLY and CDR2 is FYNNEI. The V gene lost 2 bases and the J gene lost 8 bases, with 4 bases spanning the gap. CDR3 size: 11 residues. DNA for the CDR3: TGTGCCAGCAGTGAATATGATGAGCAGTTCTTC. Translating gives CASSEYDEQFF.

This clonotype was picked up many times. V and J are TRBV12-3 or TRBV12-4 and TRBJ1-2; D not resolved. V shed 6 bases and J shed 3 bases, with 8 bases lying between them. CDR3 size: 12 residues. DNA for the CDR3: TGTGCCAGCAGCCCCGAATACTATGGCTACACCTTC. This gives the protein CASSPEYYGYTF.

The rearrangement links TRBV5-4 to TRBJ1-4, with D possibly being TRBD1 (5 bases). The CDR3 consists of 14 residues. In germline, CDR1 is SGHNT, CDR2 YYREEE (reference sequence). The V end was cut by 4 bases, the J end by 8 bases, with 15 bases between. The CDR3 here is CASSPDKPSEKLFF. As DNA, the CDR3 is TGTGCCAGCAGCCCGGACAAGCCCTCGGAAAAACTGTTTTTT.

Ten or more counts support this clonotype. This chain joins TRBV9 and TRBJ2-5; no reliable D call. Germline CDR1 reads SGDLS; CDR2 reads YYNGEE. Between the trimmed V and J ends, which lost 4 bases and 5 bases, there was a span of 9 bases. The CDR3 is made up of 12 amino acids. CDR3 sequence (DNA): TGTGCCAGCAGCTCCCTGGGGGAGACCCAGTACTTC. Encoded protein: CASSSLGETQYF.

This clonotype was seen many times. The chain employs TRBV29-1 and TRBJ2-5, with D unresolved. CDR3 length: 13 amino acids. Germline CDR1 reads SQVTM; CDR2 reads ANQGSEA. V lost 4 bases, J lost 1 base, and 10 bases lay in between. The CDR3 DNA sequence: TGCAGCGTTGGAGGCCGAACCCAAGAGACCCAGTACTTC. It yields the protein CSVGGRTQETQYF. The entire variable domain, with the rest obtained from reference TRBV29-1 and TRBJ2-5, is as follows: SAVISQKPSRDICQRGTSLTIQCQVDSQVTMMFWYRQQPGQSLTLIATANQGSEATYESGFVIDKFPISRPNLTFSTLTVSNMSPEDSSIYLCSVGGRTQETQYFGPGTRLLVL.

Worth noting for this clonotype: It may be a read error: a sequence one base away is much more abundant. The CDR3 loop reads CASTGTARQPQRF. The CDR3 DNA follows: TGTGCCAGTACTGGGACGGCAAGGCAGCCCCAGCGTTTT. V is TRBV19 and J is TRBJ1-5, with D possibly being TRBD1 (5 bases). This CDR3 has 13 amino acids. Germline CDR1 is LNHDA and CDR2 is SQIVND (reference sequence).